This TCR beta chain was recorded in a study of T-cell reconstitution after alpha-beta-depleted transplantation in children. There are 14 residues in the CDR3. The V end lost 3 bases, the J end lost 4 bases, and 11 bases lay between the germline ends. Germline CDR1 is MNHEY and CDR2 is SMNVEV (reference sequence). This clonotype appeared a few times. The library targeted TCRbeta and was prepared with unique molecular identifiers. TCRdb reanalysed the PCR reads using MiXCR and keeps one entry per CDR3 protein. The table has about 500,000 distinct CDR3 sequences, approximately 32% seen once. The material sequenced was PBMCs from the stem cell graft donor, taken from the stem cell graft. The genes are TRBV27 and TRBJ2-3; no clear D. This receptor was obtained from a human donor who donated a stem cell graft to a child with aplastic anemia. The CDR3 is CASSFGDLADTQYF. CDR3 DNA sequence: TGTGCCAGCAGTTTTGGGGATCTGGCAGATACGCAGTATTTT.